This T cell receptor beta chain is from a study of CD8+CD57+ T cells in acquired aplastic anemia. As for the study in general: DNA recovered from sorted CD4+ and CD8+ cells had a mean of roughly 3 ug.

Those patients picked for sequencing had displayed CD8+CD57+ cell expansion on flow cytometry. This clonotype has just a few counts. The CDR3 is 12 amino acids. The germline V gene has CDR1 ENHRY and CDR2 SYGVKD. Losses at the gene ends were 8 bases for V and 7 bases for J; bases not matched to a gene: 3. The TCR beta profiling, which covered VDJ combination and CDR3 sequence, was carried out using genomic DNA as the template. TCRdb passed the reads through MiXCR, listing each CDR3 protein once. This sample has fewer than 200,000 distinct CDR3 sequences; around 50% occur once, and the top ten carry approximately 13%.

This sequence originates from a human donor with aplastic anemia. The gene calls are TRBV10-3 and TRBJ2-1; 9 bases are shared with TRBD2. Input material: sorted CD4+, CD8+, or CD8+CD57+ T cells (not recorded which) from PBMCs. Here the CDR3 DNA reads TGTGCCATCGGTAGCGGGGGAAATGAGCAGTTCTTC. Translating it yields CAIGSGGNEQFF.